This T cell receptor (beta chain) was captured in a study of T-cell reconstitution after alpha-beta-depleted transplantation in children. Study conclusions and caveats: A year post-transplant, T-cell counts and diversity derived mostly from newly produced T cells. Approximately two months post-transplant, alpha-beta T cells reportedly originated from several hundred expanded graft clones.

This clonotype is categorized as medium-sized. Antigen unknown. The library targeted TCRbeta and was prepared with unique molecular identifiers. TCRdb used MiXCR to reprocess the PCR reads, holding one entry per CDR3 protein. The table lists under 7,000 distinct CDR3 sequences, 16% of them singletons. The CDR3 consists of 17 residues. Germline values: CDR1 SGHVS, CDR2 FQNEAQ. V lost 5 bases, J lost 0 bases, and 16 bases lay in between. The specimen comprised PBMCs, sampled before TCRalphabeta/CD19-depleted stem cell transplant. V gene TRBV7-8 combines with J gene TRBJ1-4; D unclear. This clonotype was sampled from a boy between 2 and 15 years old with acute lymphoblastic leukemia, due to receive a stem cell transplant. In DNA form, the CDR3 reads TGTGCCAGCAGCCCTAGCCAGCTGTTCACAACTAATGAAAAACTGTTTTTT. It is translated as CASSPSQLFTTNEKLFF.